Presented here are 29 T cell receptor beta chains from one specimen sequenced in a study of T cell repertoires in cytomegalovirus infection. TCRdb re-called the reads through MiXCR, storing one row per CDR3 protein. This sample has around 120,000 distinct CDR3 sequences; roughly a quarter occur once, and the top ten carry around 32%. Their antigens are not known. The sequenced material came from PBMCs, sequenced either directly or after in vitro stimulation (not recorded which). These TCRs come from a human donor in good health (CMV status not recorded). Some clones in this sample may be carry-over from other donors' samples.

CDR3 region: CASGTGRPYEQYF. CDR3 in DNA: TGTGCCAGCGGGACAGGAAGGCCCTACGAGCAGTACTTC. The rearrangement joins TRBV6-1 to TRBJ2-7, with TRBD1 matching over 8 bases. Germline loops: CDR1 MNHNS, CDR2 SASEGT. With V trimmed by 8 bases and J by 2 bases, 5 bases remained unmatched. The CDR3 consists of 13 residues.

The chain links TRBV29-1 to TRBJ2-3; 10 positions agree with TRBD1. Germline CDR1 and CDR2: SQVTM and ANQGSEA. After removal of 3 bases from V and 1 base from J, the junction contained 10 bases not matched to a gene. This CDR3 comprises 17 residues. This chain's CDR3 is CSVEVQWTGGGTDTQYF. In DNA, the CDR3 is TGCAGCGTTGAGGTCCAGTGGACAGGGGGAGGCACAGATACGCAGTATTTT.

The chain has TRBV9 and TRBJ1-5; the D gene is possibly TRBD1 (6 bases). Germline V gene lookup returns CDR1 SGDLS and CDR2 YYNGEE. Trimming removed 2 bases at V and 1 base at J, with 10 bases between. The CDR3 totals 15 residues. CDR3 amino acids: CASSVTGTSNQPQHF. CDR3 sequence (DNA): TGTGCCAGCAGCGTGACCGGGACAAGCAATCAGCCCCAGCATTTT.

The rearrangement uses TRBV6-2 or TRBV6-3 and TRBJ2-7, with TRBD1 matching over 7 bases. This CDR3 region has 14 residues. CDR1 MNHEY and CDR2 SVGEGT come from the germline V gene. V lost 6 bases, J lost 7 bases, and 12 bases stayed unmatched. CDR3 sequence (DNA): TGTGCCAGCAGCCCCCGGGACAGCCTGGATGAGCAGTACTTC. Its protein product is CASSPRDSLDEQYF.

The genes are TRBV10-3 and TRBJ2-1; 8 nucleotides agree with TRBD2. From germline, CDR1 is ENHRY and CDR2 SYGVKD. Trimming took 0 bases from V and 6 from J; bases not matched to a gene: 7. The CDR3 is 16 residues long. DNA of the CDR3: TGTGCCATCAGTGAGTCGTTCCGGGAGGGCCGCAATGAGCAGTTCTTC. Translation: CAISESFREGRNEQFF.

This clonotype was picked up a small number of times. V is TRBV7-8 and J is TRBJ2-5; TRBD1 agrees at 8 bases. The CDR3 runs 17 residues. V trimming: 1 base; J trimming: 7 bases; junction bases outside the gene matches: 14. Germline values: CDR1 SGHVS, CDR2 FQNEAQ. The CDR3 sequence: CASSLGAGGLTKTTQYF. The CDR3 DNA follows: TGTGCCAGCAGCTTAGGGGCAGGGGGCCTGACCAAGACGACCCAGTACTTC.

The chain combines TRBV2 with TRBJ2-7, with D possibly being TRBD1 (7 bases). The V gene's germline CDR1 is SNHLY and CDR2 FYNNEI. Trimming took off 11 bases at V and 2 bases at J, with 19 bases between the two ends. This CDR3 is 14 amino acids long. CDR3 coding DNA: TGTGCCCATCGCGGAGGGGGCCCAACCTACGAGCAGTACTTC. Translated: CAHRGGGPTYEQYF. Variable domain in full (rest from reference TRBV2 and TRBJ2-7): EPEVTQTPSHQVTQMGQEVILRCVPISNHLYFYWYRQILGQKVEFLVSFYNNEISEKSEIFDDQFSVERPDGSNFTLKIRSTKLEDSAMYFCAHRGGGPTYEQYFGPGTRLTVT.

This clonotype was seen a few times. The chain combines TRBV6-2 or TRBV6-3 with TRBJ1-5; D remains unclear. Germline assignment: CDR1 MNHEY and CDR2 SVGEGT. The CDR3 spans 13 residues. Trimming took 3 bases from V and 6 from J, leaving 9 bases between them. Written as DNA, the CDR3 is TGTGCCAGCAGTTATGGTATGTTTCAGCCCCAGCATTTT. It specifies CASSYGMFQPQHF.

This clonotype occurred a few times. The genes are TRBV12-5 and TRBJ1-2; D unresolved. CDR1 and CDR2 from the germline V gene are LGHNT and FRNRAP. This CDR3 has 16 residues. V was clipped by 0 bases and J by 2 bases, with 13 bases between them. This chain's CDR3 is CASGLVLSGTNYGYTF. The CDR3 nucleotides are TGTGCTAGTGGTTTGGTCCTTTCCGGCACCAACTATGGCTACACCTTC.

The chain is built from TRBV12-3 or TRBV12-4 and TRBJ1-2; D unresolved. The CDR3 has 14 amino acids. Trimming took off 6 bases at V and 5 bases at J, with 16 bases between the two ends. CDR3 loop: CASSGSGSGYGYTF. The CDR3 nucleotides are TGTGCCAGCAGCGGGTCGGGATCCGGGTATGGCTACACCTTC.

Only a few counts were recorded for this clonotype. V is TRBV7-9 and J is TRBJ1-1, with D unresolved. V lost 0 bases and J lost 6, with 5 bases in between. Germline CDR1 is SEHNR and CDR2 is FQNEAQ (reference sequence). The CDR3 loop spans 12 amino acids. CDR3 sequence: CASSLATSEAFF. CDR3 coding DNA: TGTGCCAGCAGCTTAGCGACCTCTGAAGCTTTCTTT.

This clonotype came up many times. The chain's CDR3 is CASSLVGGSVDEQYF. CDR3 coding DNA: TGTGCCAGCAGCTTAGTGGGAGGAAGTGTGGACGAGCAGTACTTC. The chain is built from TRBV7-8 and TRBJ2-7, with a tentative D call TRBD2 (6 bases). V dropped 1 base and J dropped 5 bases, with 15 bases sitting between them. Germline V gene sequence: CDR1 SGHVS, CDR2 FQNEAQ. The CDR3 has 15 amino acids.

This clonotype was counted at least ten times. This sequence joins TRBV7-8 and TRBJ2-4; D unresolved. V was shortened by 1 base and J by 5 bases, with 6 bases between the two germline ends. CDR1 is SGHVS, CDR2 FQNEAQ, per germline. The CDR3 sequence is 13 residues long. The CDR3 sequence: CASSLDSENIQYF. CDR3 in DNA: TGTGCCAGCAGCTTAGATTCGGAAAACATTCAGTACTTC. Supplemented by reference TRBV7-8 and TRBJ2-4, the full variable domain reads GAGVSQSPRYKVAKRGQDVALRCDPISGHVSLFWYQQALGQGPEFLTYFQNEAQLDKSGLPSDRFFAERPEGSVSTLKIQRTQQEDSAVYLCASSLDSENIQYFGAGTRLSVL.

The rearrangement joins TRBV18 to TRBJ1-1, with 9 bases identical to TRBD1. CDR3 length: 17 amino acids. The trim removed 3 bases at V and 0 bases at J, leaving 8 bases unmatched. From germline, CDR1 is KGHSH and CDR2 LQKENI. CDR3 sequence: CASSPLPGTGLNTEAFF. Written as DNA, the CDR3 is TGTGCCAGCTCACCCCTCCCCGGGACAGGGTTGAACACTGAAGCTTTCTTT.

This clonotype was seen only a few times. The chain employs TRBV2 and TRBJ1-6; D is unresolved. Germline V gene data show CDR1 as SNHLY and CDR2 as FYNNEI. The CDR3 loop spans 13 amino acids. Trimming stripped 7 bases from V and 11 bases from J, with 15 bases between. The CDR3 here is CASNGVEVTPLHF. CDR3 in DNA: TGTGCCAGCAACGGGGTAGAGGTGACACCCCTCCACTTT.

This chain joins TRBV6-5 and TRBJ2-2; 13 nucleotides agree with TRBD2. Germline loops: CDR1 MNHEY, CDR2 SVGAGI. The junction had 6 bases not matched to a gene; V was cut back by 4 bases and J by 7 bases. The CDR3 sequence is 16 residues long. In nucleotides, the CDR3 is TGTGCCAGCAGTTTTCGGACTAGCGGGAGAGGCGGGGAGCTGTTTTTT. This sequence encodes CASSFRTSGRGGELFF.

In nucleotides, the CDR3 is TGTGCCAGCAGCGCCTTGGTCCCTGAGCAGTTCTTC. As protein: CASSALVPEQFF. The chain joins TRBV7-3 to TRBJ2-1; no reliable D call. Germline CDR1 reads SGHTA; CDR2 reads FQGTGA. This CDR3 contains 12 residues. V was pared by 5 bases and J by 9 bases, with 11 bases between.

This clonotype was detected many times. The genes are TRBV19 and TRBJ2-2, with a tentative D call TRBD1 (6 bases). Germline CDR1 LNHDA, CDR2 SQIVND (reference sequence). V was trimmed by 6 bases and J by 7 bases, leaving 15 bases between them. The CDR3 runs 14 residues. The CDR3 here is CASRAFQGHGELFF. CDR3 sequence (DNA): TGTGCCAGTAGGGCGTTCCAGGGACACGGGGAGCTGTTTTTT.

A few counts support this clonotype. V and J are TRBV7-2 and TRBJ2-1, with D hard to call. CDR1 and CDR2 (germline): SGHTA, FQGNSA. The CDR3 length is 15 residues. V was trimmed by 4 bases and J by 2 bases, leaving 12 bases between them. CDR3 nucleotide sequence: TGTGCCAGCAGCTCAAGGCCGGGTCCCTACAATGAGCAGTTCTTC. Protein: CASSSRPGPYNEQFF. Using reference TRBV7-2 and TRBJ2-1 for the parts outside the CDR3, the full variable domain is GAGVSQSPSNKVTEKGKDVELRCDPISGHTALYWYRQSLGQGLEFLIYFQGNSAPDKSGLPSDRFSAERTGGSVSTLTIQRTQQEDSAVYLCASSSRPGPYNEQFFGPGTRLTVL.

Only a few counts were recorded for this clonotype. The chain uses TRBV19 and TRBJ1-1; 9 bases align to TRBD1. J lost 5 bases, V lost 5 bases, and 9 bases had no gene match. Germline CDR1 LNHDA, CDR2 SQIVND (reference sequence). This CDR3 region has 15 residues. Here the CDR3 reads CASSRDRGTGTEAFF. CDR3 DNA: TGTGCCAGTAGTCGAGACAGGGGGACGGGGACTGAAGCTTTCTTT.

The sample holds a few counts of this clonotype. The gene calls are TRBV5-1 and TRBJ1-2; D is possibly TRBD1 (5 bases). Deletions cut 4 bases from V and 1 base from J, with 20 bases between. The CDR3 is 17 residues long. The germline gives CDR1 SGHRS, CDR2 YFSETQ. Here the CDR3 reads CASSRDHRQNNNYGYTF. The CDR3, as DNA: TGCGCCAGCAGCCGGGATCATCGACAGAATAATAACTATGGCTACACCTTC.

In this sample, this clonotype turned up a few times. The chain recombines TRBV30 with TRBJ2-1; 13 bases are shared with TRBD2. The CDR3 runs to 20 residues. V shed 0 bases, J shed 4 bases, and the junction held 15 bases outside the gene matches. Germline V gene sequence: CDR1 GTSNPN, CDR2 SVGIG (reference sequence). In DNA form, the CDR3 reads TGTGCCTGGAGTGTTGGCCAACTGACTAGCGGGAGGTCCTGGTACAATGAGCAGTTCTTC. Its protein product is CAWSVGQLTSGRSWYNEQFF.

Many counts were recorded for this clonotype. The chain links TRBV7-2 to TRBJ2-5, with TRBD1 matching over 11 bases. The J segment lost 5 bases and the V segment lost 6 bases, leaving 5 bases of the junction unmatched. Germline values: CDR1 SGHTA, CDR2 FQGNSA. The CDR3 has 14 amino acids. The CDR3 protein is CASSKDRGHETQYF. The CDR3 DNA reads as TGTGCCAGCAGTAAGGACAGGGGGCACGAGACCCAGTACTTC.

The sample holds a few counts of this clonotype. CDR3 nucleotides: TGTGCCAGCAGCCAGATGACTAGCGGGTCTCATACGCAGTATTTT. Amino acids: CASSQMTSGSHTQYF. V gene TRBV7-8 combines with J gene TRBJ2-3; TRBD2 matches at 10 bases. J gave up 7 bases and V 5 bases, and 9 bases lay outside the gene matches. The CDR3 is 15 amino acids. Germline V gene lookup returns CDR1 SGHVS and CDR2 FQNEAQ. Full variable domain (remainder filled in from reference TRBV7-8 and TRBJ2-3): GAGVSQSPRYKVAKRGQDVALRCDPISGHVSLFWYQQALGQGPEFLTYFQNEAQLDKSGLPSDRFFAERPEGSVSTLKIQRTQQEDSAVYLCASSQMTSGSHTQYFGPGTRLTVL.

The sample holds a few counts of this clonotype. This chain links TRBV4-3 with TRBJ2-1, with unresolved D. Looked up from germline, CDR1 is LGHNA and CDR2 is YSLEER. V lost 0 bases to trimming and J lost 0 bases, with 6 bases between them. CDR3 length: 15 amino acids. CDR3 DNA: TGCGCCAGCAGCCAAGAACTGAGCTCCTACAATGAGCAGTTCTTC. It translates to CASSQELSSYNEQFF.

J is TRBJ2-1 and V is TRBV19, with 12 bases matching TRBD2. V dropped 5 bases and J dropped 9; count of bases not matched to a gene: 2. CDR3 size: 13 residues. Germline CDR1 and CDR2: LNHDA and SQIVND (reference sequence). CDR3 in amino acids: CASSETSGSEQFF. The CDR3 DNA is TGTGCCAGTAGTGAGACTAGCGGGAGTGAGCAGTTCTTC.

The chain uses TRBV19 and TRBJ2-1; no clear D gene. This CDR3 has 14 amino acids. V dropped 2 bases and J dropped 4 bases, with 9 bases sitting between them. Germline V gives CDR1 LNHDA, CDR2 SQIVND (reference sequence). The chain's CDR3 is CASSISPAYNEQFF. In DNA, the CDR3 is TGTGCCAGTAGTATATCCCCAGCATACAATGAGCAGTTCTTC.

This clonotype came up a few times. The chain uses TRBV4-1 and TRBJ2-5, with 11 nucleotides matching TRBD2. With V trimmed by 5 bases and J by 4 bases, 6 bases remained unmatched. The CDR3 totals 15 residues. From germline, CDR1 is MGHRA and CDR2 YSYEKL. The CDR3 sequence: CASSKTSGRGETQYF. As DNA, the CDR3 is TGCGCCAGCAGCAAAACTAGCGGGAGAGGAGAGACCCAGTACTTC.

The gene calls are TRBV23-1 and TRBJ2-5; the D gene is possibly TRBD1 (6 bases). TRBV23-1 is recorded as an ORF, its role being uncertain. The CDR3 is made up of 16 amino acids. With 4 bases removed from V and 7 bases from J, the gap between germline ends came to 22 bases. In DNA, the CDR3 is TGCGCCAGCAGTCTGAGGACAGAGTACCCCCCTGGGACCCAGTACTTC. Translating it yields CASSLRTEYPPGTQYF.